This T cell receptor (beta chain) was found in a study of T-cell reconstitution after alpha-beta-depleted transplantation in children. General study results and limits: Expanded graft clones, several hundred of them, were reportedly the source of alpha-beta T cells about two months after transplant. A year post-transplant, T-cell counts and diversity derived mostly from newly produced T cells.

This clonotype has more than one count but fewer than ten. The antigen is undetermined. The TCRbeta library was prepared with unique molecular identifiers. TCRdb reprocessed the PCR reads with MiXCR, giving one entry per CDR3 protein. The sample records approximately 500,000 distinct CDR3 sequences, 27% being singletons. With V trimmed by 1 base and J by 2 bases, 6 bases remained unmatched. CDR3 length: 16 residues. Germline-derived CDR1 and CDR2 are DFQATT and SNEGSKA (reference sequence). The receptor was isolated from a boy under two years old with Wiskott-Aldrich syndrome, due to receive a stem cell transplant. Material: PBMCs, obtained before TCRalphabeta/CD19-depleted stem cell transplant. This chain joins TRBV20-1 and TRBJ2-5; 11 bases are shared with TRBD2. CDR3 sequence (DNA): TGCAGTGCTAGAGGATTGACTAGCGGGAAACAAGAGACCCAGTACTTC. Translation: CSARGLTSGKQETQYF.